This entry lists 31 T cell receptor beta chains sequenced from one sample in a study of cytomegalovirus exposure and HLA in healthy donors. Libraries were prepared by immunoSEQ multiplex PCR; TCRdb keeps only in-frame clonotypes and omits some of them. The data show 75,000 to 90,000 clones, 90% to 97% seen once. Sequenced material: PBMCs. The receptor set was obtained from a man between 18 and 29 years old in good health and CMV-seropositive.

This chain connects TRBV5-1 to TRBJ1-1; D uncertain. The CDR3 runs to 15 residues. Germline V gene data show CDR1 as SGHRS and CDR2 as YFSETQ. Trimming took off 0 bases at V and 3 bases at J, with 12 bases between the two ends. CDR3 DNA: TGCGCCAGCAGCTTGGCCGGCGGGTCCCACACTGAAGCTTTCTTT. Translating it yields CASSLAGGSHTEAFF.

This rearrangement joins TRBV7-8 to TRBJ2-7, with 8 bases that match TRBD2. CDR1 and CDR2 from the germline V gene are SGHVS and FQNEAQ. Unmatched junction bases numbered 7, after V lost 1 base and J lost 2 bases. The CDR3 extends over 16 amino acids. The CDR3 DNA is TGTGCCAGCAGCTTAGTTCTGCGACTAGCGACCTACGAGCAGTACTTC. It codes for CASSLVLRLATYEQYF.

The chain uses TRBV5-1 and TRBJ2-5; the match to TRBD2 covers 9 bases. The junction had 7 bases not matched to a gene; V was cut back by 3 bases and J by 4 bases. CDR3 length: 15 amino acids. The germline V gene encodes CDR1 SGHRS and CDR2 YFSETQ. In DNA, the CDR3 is TGCGCCAGCAGCTCCGGCGGGAGGGCCGGAGAGACCCAGTACTTC. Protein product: CASSSGGRAGETQYF. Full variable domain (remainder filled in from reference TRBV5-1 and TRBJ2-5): KAGVTQTPRYLIKTRGQQVTLSCSPISGHRSVSWYQQTPGQGLQFLFEYFSETQRNKGNFPGRFSGRQFSNSRSEMNVSTLELGDSALYLCASSSGGRAGETQYFGPGTRLLVL.

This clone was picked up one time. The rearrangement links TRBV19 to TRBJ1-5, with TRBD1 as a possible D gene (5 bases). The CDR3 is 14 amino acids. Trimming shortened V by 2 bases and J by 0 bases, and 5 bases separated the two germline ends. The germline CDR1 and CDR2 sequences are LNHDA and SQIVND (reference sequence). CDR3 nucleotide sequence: TGTGCCAGTAGTATACAGGGTAGCAATCAGCCCCAGCATTTT. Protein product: CASSIQGSNQPQHF.

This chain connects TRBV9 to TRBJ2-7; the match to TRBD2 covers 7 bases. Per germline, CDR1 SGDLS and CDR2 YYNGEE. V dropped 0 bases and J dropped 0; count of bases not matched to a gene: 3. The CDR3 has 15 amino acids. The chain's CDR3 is CASSVAPGGSYEQYF. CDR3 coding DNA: TGTGCCAGCAGCGTAGCCCCGGGGGGCTCCTACGAGCAGTACTTC.

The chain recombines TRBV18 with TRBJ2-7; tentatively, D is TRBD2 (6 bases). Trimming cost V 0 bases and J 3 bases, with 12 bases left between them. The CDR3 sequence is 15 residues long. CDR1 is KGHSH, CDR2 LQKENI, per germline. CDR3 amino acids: CASSPPSSGFYEQYF. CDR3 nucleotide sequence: TGTGCCAGCTCACCACCCTCCAGCGGGTTCTACGAGCAGTACTTC.

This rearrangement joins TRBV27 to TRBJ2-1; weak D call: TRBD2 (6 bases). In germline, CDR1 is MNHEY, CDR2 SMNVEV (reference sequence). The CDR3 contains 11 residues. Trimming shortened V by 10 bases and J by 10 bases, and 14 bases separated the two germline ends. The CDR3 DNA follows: TGTGCCATCGAGCGGAGGGGAGAGCAGTTCTTC. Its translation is CAIERRGEQFF.

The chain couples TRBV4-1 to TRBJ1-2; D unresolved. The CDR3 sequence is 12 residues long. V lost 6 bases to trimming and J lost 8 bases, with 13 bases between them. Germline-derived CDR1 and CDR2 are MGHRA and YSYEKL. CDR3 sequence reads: CASSRGGGGYTF. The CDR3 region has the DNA TGCGCCAGCAGTCGAGGCGGCGGAGGCTACACCTTC.

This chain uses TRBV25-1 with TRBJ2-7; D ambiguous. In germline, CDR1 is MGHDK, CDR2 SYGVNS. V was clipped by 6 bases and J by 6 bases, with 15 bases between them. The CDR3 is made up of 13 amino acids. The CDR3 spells CASRLDETGEQYF. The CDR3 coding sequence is TGTGCCAGCAGACTTGACGAGACGGGCGAGCAGTACTTC.

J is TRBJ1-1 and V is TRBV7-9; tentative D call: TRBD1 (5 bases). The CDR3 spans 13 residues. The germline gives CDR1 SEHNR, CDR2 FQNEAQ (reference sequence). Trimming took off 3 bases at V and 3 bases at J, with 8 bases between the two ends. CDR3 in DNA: TGTGCCAGCAGCTTTACAGGCGACACTGAAGCTTTCTTT. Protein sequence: CASSFTGDTEAFF. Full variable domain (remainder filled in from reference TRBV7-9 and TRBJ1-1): DTGVSQNPRHKITKRGQNVTFRCDPISEHNRLYWYRQTLGQGPEFLTYFQNEAQLEKSRLLSDRFSAERPKGSFSTLEIQRTEQGDSAMYLCASSFTGDTEAFFGQGTRLTVV.

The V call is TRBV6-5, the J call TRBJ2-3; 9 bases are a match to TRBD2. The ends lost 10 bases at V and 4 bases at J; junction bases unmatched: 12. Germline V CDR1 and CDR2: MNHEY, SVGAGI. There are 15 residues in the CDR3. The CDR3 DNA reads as TGTGCCACCGCGCGCGGGAGGGTGGAAGCAGATACGCAGTATTTT. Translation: CATARGRVEADTQYF.

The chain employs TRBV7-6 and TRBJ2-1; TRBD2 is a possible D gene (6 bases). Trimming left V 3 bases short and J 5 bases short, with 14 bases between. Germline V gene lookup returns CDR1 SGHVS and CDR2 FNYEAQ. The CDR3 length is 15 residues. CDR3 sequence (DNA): TGTGCCAGCAGCTTTAAGGCTAGCGCGGACAATGAGCAGTTCTTC. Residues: CASSFKASADNEQFF.

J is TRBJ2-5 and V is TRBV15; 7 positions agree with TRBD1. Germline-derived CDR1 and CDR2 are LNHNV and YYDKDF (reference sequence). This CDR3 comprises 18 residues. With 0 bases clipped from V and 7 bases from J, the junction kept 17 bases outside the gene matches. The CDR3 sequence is CATSREQIPGQMVGTQYF. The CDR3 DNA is TGTGCCACCAGCAGAGAACAAATCCCGGGACAGATGGTGGGGACCCAGTACTTC.

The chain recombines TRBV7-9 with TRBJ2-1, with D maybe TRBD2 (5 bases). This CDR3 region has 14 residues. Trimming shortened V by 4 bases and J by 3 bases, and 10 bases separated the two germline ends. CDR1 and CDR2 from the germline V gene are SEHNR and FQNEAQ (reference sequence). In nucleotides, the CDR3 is TGTGCCAGCAGCTGGCGAGCGGACTACAATGAGCAGTTCTTC. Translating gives CASSWRADYNEQFF.

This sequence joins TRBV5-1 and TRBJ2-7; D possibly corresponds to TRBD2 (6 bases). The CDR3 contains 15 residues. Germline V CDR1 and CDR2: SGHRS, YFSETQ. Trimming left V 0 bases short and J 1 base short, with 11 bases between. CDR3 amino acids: CASSLGPGESYEQYF. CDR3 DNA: TGCGCCAGCAGCTTGGGCCCGGGGGAATCCTACGAGCAGTACTTC.

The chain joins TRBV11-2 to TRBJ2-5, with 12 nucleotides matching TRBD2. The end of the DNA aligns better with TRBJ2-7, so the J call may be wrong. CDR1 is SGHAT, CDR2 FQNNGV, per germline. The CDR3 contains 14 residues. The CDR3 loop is CASSSLAGGYEQYF. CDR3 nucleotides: TGTGCCAGCAGCTCACTAGCGGGAGGTTACGAGCAGTACTTC.

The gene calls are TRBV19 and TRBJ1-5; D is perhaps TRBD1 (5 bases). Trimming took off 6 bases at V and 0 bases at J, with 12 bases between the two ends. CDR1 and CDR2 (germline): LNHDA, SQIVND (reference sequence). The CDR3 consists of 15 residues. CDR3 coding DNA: TGTGCCAGTAGCCGGGGGGGATATAGCAATCAGCCCCAGCATTTT. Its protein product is CASSRGGYSNQPQHF.

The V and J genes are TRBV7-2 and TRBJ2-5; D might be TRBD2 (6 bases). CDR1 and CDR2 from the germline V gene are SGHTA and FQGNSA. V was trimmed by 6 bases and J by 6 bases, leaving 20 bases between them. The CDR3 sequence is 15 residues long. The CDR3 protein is CASSSDGGGSKTQYF. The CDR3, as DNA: TGTGCCAGCAGTTCTGACGGGGGAGGTAGCAAGACCCAGTACTTC. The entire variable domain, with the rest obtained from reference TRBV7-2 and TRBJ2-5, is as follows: GAGVSQSPSNKVTEKGKDVELRCDPISGHTALYWYRQSLGQGLEFLIYFQGNSAPDKSGLPSDRFSAERTGGSVSTLTIQRTQQEDSAVYLCASSSDGGGSKTQYFGPGTRLLVL.

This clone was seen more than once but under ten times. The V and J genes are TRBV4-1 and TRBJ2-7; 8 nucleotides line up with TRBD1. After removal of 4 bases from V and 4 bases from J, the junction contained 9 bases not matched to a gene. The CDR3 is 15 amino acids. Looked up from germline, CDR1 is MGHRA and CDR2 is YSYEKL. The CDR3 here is CASSRMTGDLYEQYF. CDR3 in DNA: TGCGCCAGCAGCCGGATGACAGGGGACCTATACGAGCAGTACTTC.

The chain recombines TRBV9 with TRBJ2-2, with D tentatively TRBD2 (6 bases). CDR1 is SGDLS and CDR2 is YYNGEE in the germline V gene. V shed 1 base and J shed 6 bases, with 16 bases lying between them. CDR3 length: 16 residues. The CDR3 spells CASSVSGLAGAGELFF. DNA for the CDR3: TGTGCCAGCAGCGTATCGGGACTCGCTGGCGCCGGGGAGCTGTTTTTT.

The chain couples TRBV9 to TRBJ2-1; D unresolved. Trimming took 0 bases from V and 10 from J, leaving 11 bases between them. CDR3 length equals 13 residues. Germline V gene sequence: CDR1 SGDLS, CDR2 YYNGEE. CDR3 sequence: CASSVAQFREQFF. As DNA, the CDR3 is TGTGCCAGCAGCGTAGCGCAGTTCAGGGAGCAGTTCTTC.

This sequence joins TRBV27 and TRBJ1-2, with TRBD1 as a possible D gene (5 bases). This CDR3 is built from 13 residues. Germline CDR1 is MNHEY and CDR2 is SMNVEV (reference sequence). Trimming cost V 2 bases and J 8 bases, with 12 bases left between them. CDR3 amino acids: CASSLDRSLGYTF. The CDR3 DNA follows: TGTGCCAGCAGTTTAGACAGAAGTTTAGGCTACACCTTC.

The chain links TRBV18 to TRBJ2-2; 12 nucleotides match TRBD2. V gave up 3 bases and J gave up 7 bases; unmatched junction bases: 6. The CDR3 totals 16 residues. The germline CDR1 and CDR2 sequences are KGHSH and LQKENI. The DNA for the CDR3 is TGTGCCAGCTCACCGACTAGCGGGAGAAGGGTCGGGGAGCTGTTTTTT. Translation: CASSPTSGRRVGELFF.

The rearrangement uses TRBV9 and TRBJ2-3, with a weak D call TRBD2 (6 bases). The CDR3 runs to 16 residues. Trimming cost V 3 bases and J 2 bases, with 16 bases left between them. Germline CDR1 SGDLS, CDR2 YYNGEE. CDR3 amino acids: CASSERGGTLTDTQYF. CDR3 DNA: TGTGCCAGCAGCGAGAGGGGTGGGACTCTCACAGATACGCAGTATTTT.

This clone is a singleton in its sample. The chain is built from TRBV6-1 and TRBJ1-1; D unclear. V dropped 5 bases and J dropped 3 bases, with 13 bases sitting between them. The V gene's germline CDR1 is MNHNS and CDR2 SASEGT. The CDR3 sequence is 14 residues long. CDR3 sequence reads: CASSPAETYTEAFF. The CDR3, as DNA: TGTGCCAGCAGTCCGGCGGAAACGTACACTGAAGCTTTCTTT.

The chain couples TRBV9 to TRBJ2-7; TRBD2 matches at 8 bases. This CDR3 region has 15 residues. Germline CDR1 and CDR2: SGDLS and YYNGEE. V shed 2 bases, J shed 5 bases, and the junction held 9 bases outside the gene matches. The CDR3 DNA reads TGTGCCAGCAGCGTTGACCCGGGAGGGCCCAACGAGCAGTACTTC. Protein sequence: CASSVDPGGPNEQYF.

The CDR3 bases are TGTGCCAGCAGTTTCAGGTCTAGCGGGAGCACAGATACGCAGTATTTT. As protein: CASSFRSSGSTDTQYF. This chain joins TRBV6-6 and TRBJ2-3; 8 nucleotides agree with TRBD2. CDR1 is MNHNY and CDR2 is SVGAGI in the germline V gene (reference sequence). The CDR3 covers 16 residues. Trimming removed 4 bases from V and 0 bases from J; junction bases left unmatched: 6.

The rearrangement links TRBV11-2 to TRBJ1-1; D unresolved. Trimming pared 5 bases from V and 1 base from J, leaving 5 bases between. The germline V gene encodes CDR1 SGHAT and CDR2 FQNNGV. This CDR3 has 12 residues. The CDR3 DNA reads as TGTGCCAGCAGCCGACAGAACACTGAAGCTTTCTTT. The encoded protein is CASSRQNTEAFF. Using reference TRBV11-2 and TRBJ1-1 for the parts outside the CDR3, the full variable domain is EAGVAQSPRYKIIEKRQSVAFWCNPISGHATLYWYQQILGQGPKLLIQFQNNGVVDDSQLPKDRFSAERLKGVDSTLKIQPAKLEDSAVYLCASSRQNTEAFFGQGTRLTVV.

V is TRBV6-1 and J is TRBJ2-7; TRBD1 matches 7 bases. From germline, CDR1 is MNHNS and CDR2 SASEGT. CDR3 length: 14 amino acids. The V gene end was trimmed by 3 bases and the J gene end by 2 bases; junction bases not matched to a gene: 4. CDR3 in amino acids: CASSDRQGTYEQYF. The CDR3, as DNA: TGTGCCAGCAGTGATAGACAGGGAACCTACGAGCAGTACTTC.

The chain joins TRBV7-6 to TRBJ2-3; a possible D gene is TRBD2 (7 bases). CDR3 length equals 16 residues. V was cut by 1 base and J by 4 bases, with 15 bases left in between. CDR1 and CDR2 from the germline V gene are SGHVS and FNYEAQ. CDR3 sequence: CASSLGVGGRADTQYF. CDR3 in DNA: TGTGCCAGCAGCTTAGGAGTGGGGGGGCGGGCAGATACGCAGTATTTT.

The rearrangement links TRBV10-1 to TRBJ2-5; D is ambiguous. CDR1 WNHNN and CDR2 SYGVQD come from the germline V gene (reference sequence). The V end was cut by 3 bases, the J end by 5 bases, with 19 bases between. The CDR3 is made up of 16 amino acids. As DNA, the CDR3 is TGCGCCAGCAGTGAAAGCGACGACCGCGGCCGGGAGACCCAGTACTTC. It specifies CASSESDDRGRETQYF.